Listed here is a single TCR beta chain. Its antigen is unidentified. The data were taken from a study of human T cells and chemical hapten exposure. Study overall: Subjects had 2% DPC placed on around 2 cm by around 2 cm of upper inner arm skin for sensitization. Mostly female, the patients presented with alopecia areata, totalis or universalis.

The study, taken as a whole, reports: Clustering by CDR3 similarity yielded significantly more large clusters from expanded TCRs than controls.

Germline CDR1 reads MNHEY; CDR2 reads SVGAGI. Trimming stripped 6 bases from V and 0 bases from J, with 14 bases between. This CDR3 is built from 15 residues. MiXCR, applied by TCRdb to the RACE reads, yields one record per CDR3 protein. The data show 110,000 or so distinct CDR3 sequences, with less than 45% seen just once and approximately 3% held by the top ten. The time point denotes: patch test 3, about 24 weeks after DPC sensitization. As for treatment: therapeutic diphenylcyclopropenone sensitization with weekly scalp DPC. The source is a man aged 35-49 years with alopecia areata. Some clones in this sample may be carry-over from other donors' samples. The specimen was whole blood, collected in connection with sensitization to the hapten diphenylcyclopropenone (DPC). V and J are TRBV6-5 and TRBJ1-2; D not resolved. Written as DNA, the CDR3 is TGTGCCAGCAGCTCTAGAGCCGTAGCTAACTATGGCTACACCTTC. This codes for CASSSRAVANYGYTF.